The following is a T cell receptor beta chain sequence with its context. Trimming shortened V by 5 bases and J by 1 base, and 14 bases separated the two germline ends. CDR1 is SEHNR and CDR2 is FQNEAQ in the germline V gene (reference sequence). There are 15 residues in the CDR3. This sample is part of a study of PD-1 blockade in classical Hodgkin lymphoma. The time point denotes: cycle 4 day 1 (C4D1), after around six weeks of nivolumab. All the patients suffered relapse after autologous stem cell transplantation, and brentuximab vedotin exposure differed. Clones were sequenced by immunoSEQ multiplex PCR, and TCRdb holds only the in-frame ones, with some missing. Here the sample spans roughly 100,000 clones, about nine tenths being singletons.

The source was peripheral blood mononuclear cells (PBMCs), collected before the fourth cycle of nivolumab. The source is a human donor with classical Hodgkin lymphoma. V usage is TRBV7-9 and J usage is TRBJ1-1; D is perhaps TRBD1 (5 bases). CDR3 in DNA: TGTGCCAGCAGCCATCCGGGGGTTTCGAACACTGAAGCTTTCTTT. Encoded protein: CASSHPGVSNTEAFF.